These 3 T cell receptor beta chains came from one sample sequenced in a study of cytomegalovirus exposure and HLA in healthy donors (dated by TCRdb to the late 2010s). Receptor amplification or capture employed the immunoSEQ multiplex PCR assay. For the multiplex PCR, a mixture combining 60 forward primers for TCR Vbeta segments and 13 reverse primers for TCR Jbeta segments was used. TCRdb retrieved this table from immuneACCESS and kept in-frame rearrangements only. Not all clones are present; in checked studies, unresolved V genes account for under half, and no reason is known for the remainder. Counted in this sample were approximately 220,000 clones; 65% to 75% of them appeared once. The ten most abundant clones make up less than 2% of the sample. Sequenced: PBMCs. These receptors all stem from a woman aged 25 to 39 in good health and CMV-seronegative.

The rearrangement links TRBV2 to TRBJ2-1; a possible D gene is TRBD2 (7 bases). V was trimmed by 0 bases and J by 6 bases, leaving 18 bases between them. CDR1 and CDR2 from the germline V gene are SNHLY and FYNNEI. The CDR3 length is 17 residues. The CDR3 DNA sequence: TGTGCCAGCAGTGAAGCGCTTGCGGGGGCCGGGGCCAATGAGCAGTTCTTC. Protein sequence: CASSEALAGAGANEQFF. The full variable domain, completed using reference TRBV2 and TRBJ2-1, is EPEVTQTPSHQVTQMGQEVILRCVPISNHLYFYWYRQILGQKVEFLVSFYNNEISEKSEIFDDQFSVERPDGSNFTLKIRSTKLEDSAMYFCASSEALAGAGANEQFFGPGTRLTVL.

Comments on this clone: A read error may produce the germline difference seen at one junction end. The rearrangement uses TRBV5-1 and TRBJ1-5; possible D gene TRBD1, 5 bases. Germline CDR1 is SGHRS and CDR2 is YFSETQ. This CDR3 is 14 amino acids long. CDR3 region: CASSLVGGNQPQHF. The CDR3 bases are TGTGCCAGCAGCTTGGTAGGGGGCAATCAGCCCCAGCATTTT.

This chain links TRBV6-1 with TRBJ1-1; D not certain. CDR1 MNHNS and CDR2 SASEGT come from the germline V gene. There are 14 residues in the CDR3. V was clipped by 7 bases and J by 3 bases, with 15 bases between them. The CDR3 nucleotides are TGTGCCAGCACCCGAGGGCAGTGGGACACTGAAGCTTTCTTT. This codes for CASTRGQWDTEAFF.